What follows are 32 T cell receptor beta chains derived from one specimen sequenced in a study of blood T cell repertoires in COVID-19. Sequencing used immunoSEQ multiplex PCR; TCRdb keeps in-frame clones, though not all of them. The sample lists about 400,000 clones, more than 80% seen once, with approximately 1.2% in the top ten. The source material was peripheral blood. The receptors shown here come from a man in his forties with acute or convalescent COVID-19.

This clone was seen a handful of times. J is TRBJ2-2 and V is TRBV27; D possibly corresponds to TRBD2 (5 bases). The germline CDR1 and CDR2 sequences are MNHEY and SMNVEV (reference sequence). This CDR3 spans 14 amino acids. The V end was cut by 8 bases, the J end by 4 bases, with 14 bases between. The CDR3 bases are TGTGCCAGCGGAGGAGTCGCGGGCACCGGGGAGCTGTTTTTT. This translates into CASGGVAGTGELFF.

This CDR3 is CASRSSGGKGTQYF. The CDR3 DNA reads as TGTGCCAGCAGATCGAGCGGGGGCAAAGGGACCCAGTACTTC. The chain couples TRBV7-9 to TRBJ2-5, with TRBD2 identical over 8 bases. V was clipped by 6 bases and J by 7 bases; unmatched bases: 10. The CDR3 length is 14 residues. Germline assignment: CDR1 SEHNR and CDR2 FQNEAQ (reference sequence).

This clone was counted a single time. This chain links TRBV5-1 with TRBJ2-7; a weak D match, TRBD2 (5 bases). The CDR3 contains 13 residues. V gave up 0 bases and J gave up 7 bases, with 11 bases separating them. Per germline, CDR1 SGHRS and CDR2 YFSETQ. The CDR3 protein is CASSLEKGREQYF. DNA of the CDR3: TGCGCCAGCAGCTTGGAAAAAGGGAGAGAGCAGTACTTC.

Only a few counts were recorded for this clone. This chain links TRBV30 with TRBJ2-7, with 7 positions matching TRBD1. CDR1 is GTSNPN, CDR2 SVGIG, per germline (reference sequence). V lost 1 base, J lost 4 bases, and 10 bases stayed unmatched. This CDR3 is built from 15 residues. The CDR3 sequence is CAWSAPGQAKYEQYF. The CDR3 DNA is TGTGCCTGGAGTGCCCCAGGACAGGCCAAGTACGAGCAGTACTTC.

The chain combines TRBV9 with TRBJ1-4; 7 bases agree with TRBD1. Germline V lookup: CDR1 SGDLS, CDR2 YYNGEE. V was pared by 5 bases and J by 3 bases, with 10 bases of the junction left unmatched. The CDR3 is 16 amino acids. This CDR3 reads CASSKTSGTANEKLFF. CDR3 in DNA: TGTGCCAGCAGTAAGACTTCCGGGACAGCTAATGAAAAACTGTTTTTT. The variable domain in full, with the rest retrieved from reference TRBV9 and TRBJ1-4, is DSGVTQTPKHLITATGQRVTLRCSPRSGDLSVYWYQQSLDQGLQFLIQYYNGEERAKGNILERFSAQQFPDLHSELNLSSLELGDSALYFCASSKTSGTANEKLFFGSGTQLSVL.

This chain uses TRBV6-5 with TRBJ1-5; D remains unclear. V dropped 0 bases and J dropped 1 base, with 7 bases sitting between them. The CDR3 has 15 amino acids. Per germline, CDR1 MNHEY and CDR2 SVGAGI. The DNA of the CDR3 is TGTGCCAGCAGTTACTCTAGGAGCAGCAATCAGCCCCAGCATTTT. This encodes CASSYSRSSNQPQHF.

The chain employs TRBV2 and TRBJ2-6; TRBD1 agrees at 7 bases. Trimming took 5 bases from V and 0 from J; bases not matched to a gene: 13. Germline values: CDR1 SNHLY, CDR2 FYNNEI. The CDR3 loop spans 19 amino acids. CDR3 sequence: CASSPWAGTESSGANVLTF. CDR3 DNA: TGTGCCAGCAGTCCCTGGGCCGGGACAGAGAGCTCTGGGGCCAACGTCCTGACTTTC.

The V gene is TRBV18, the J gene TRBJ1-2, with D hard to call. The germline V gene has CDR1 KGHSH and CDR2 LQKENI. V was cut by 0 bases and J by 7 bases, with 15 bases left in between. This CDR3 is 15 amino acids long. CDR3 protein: CASSPPGRPPSGYTF. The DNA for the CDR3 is TGTGCCAGCTCACCACCGGGCAGGCCCCCCTCTGGCTACACCTTC.

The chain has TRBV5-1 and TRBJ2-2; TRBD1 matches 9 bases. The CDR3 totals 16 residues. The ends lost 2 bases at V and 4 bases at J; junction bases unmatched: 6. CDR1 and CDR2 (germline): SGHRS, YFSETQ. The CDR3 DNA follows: TGCGCCAGCAGCTTCTTACAGGGGGCGGCCACCGGGGAGCTGTTTTTT. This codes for CASSFLQGAATGELFF.

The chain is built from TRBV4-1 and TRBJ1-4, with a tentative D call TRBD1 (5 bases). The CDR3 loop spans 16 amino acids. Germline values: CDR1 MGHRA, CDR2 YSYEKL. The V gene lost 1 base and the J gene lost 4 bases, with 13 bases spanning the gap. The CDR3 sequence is CASSQGRAGHNEKLFF. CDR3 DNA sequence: TGCGCCAGCAGCCAAGGTCGTGCAGGGCATAATGAAAAACTGTTTTTT.

The CDR3 protein is CASSRGTGVMNTEAFF. CDR3 DNA sequence: TGTGCCAGCAGCCGTGGGACAGGCGTAATGAACACTGAAGCTTTCTTT. This chain uses TRBV28 with TRBJ1-1; 8 bases match TRBD1. This CDR3 is built from 16 residues. Germline V lookup: CDR1 MDHEN, CDR2 SYDVKM. Trimming removed 6 bases from V and 0 bases from J; junction bases left unmatched: 9.

In DNA form, the CDR3 reads TGTGCCAGCAGGCCACGGACAGGGGTTAATCAGCCCCAGCATTTT. Protein: CASRPRTGVNQPQHF. This chain links TRBV2 with TRBJ1-5, with 9 bases identical to TRBD1. The CDR3 sequence is 15 residues long. The germline V gene has CDR1 SNHLY and CDR2 FYNNEI. V dropped 6 bases and J dropped 4; count of bases not matched to a gene: 7.

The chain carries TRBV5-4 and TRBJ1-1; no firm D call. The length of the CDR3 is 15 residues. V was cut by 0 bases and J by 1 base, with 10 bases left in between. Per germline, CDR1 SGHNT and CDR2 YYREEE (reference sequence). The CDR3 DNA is TGTGCCAGCAGCTTGGAGCAAGCGAGGAACACTGAAGCTTTCTTT. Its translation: CASSLEQARNTEAFF.

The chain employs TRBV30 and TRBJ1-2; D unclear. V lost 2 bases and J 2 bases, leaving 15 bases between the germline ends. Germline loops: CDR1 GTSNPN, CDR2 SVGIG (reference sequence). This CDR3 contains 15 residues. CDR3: CAWSPGLARNYGYTF. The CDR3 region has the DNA TGTGCCTGGAGTCCGGGCCTAGCGCGGAACTATGGCTACACCTTC.

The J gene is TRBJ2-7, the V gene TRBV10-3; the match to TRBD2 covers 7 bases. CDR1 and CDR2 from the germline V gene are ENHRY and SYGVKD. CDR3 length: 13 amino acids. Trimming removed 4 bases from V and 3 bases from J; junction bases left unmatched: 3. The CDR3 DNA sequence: TGTGCCATCAGTGCGAGCGGGAACTACGAGCAGTACTTC. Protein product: CAISASGNYEQYF.

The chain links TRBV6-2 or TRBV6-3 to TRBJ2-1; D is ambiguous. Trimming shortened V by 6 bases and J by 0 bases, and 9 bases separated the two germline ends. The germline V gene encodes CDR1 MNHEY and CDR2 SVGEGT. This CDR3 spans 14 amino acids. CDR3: CASSGGSSYNEQFF. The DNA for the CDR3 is TGTGCCAGCAGCGGCGGTAGCTCCTACAATGAGCAGTTCTTC.

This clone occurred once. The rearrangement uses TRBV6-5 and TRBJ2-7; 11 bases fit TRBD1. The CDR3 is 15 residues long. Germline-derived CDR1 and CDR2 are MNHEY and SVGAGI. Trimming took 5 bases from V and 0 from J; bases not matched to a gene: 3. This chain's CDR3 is CASSQGQGVSYEQYF. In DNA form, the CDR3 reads TGTGCCAGCAGTCAGGGACAGGGGGTCTCCTACGAGCAGTACTTC.

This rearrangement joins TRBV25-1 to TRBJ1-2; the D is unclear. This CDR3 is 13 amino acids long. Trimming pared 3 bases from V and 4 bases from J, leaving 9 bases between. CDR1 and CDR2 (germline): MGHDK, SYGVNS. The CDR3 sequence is CASSDGEGYGYTF. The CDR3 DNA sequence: TGTGCCAGCAGTGATGGGGAGGGCTATGGCTACACCTTC.

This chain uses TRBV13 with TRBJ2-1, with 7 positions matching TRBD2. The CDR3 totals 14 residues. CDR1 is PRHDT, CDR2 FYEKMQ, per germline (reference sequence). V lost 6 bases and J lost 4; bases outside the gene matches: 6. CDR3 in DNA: TGTGCCAGCAGGCTCGTCGGGGGGTACAATGAGCAGTTCTTC. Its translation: CASRLVGGYNEQFF.

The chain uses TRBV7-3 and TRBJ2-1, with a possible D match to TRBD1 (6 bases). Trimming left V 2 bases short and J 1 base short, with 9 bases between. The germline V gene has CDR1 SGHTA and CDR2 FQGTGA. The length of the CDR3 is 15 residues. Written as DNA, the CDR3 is TGTGCCAGCAGCTTACAGGGGCTGTCCTACAATGAGCAGTTCTTC. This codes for CASSLQGLSYNEQFF.

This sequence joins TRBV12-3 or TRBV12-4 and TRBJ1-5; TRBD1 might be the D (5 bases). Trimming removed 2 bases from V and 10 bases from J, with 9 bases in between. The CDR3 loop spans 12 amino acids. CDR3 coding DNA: TGTGCCAGCAGTTTATGGCAGGGCCCCCAGCATTTT. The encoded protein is CASSLWQGPQHF.

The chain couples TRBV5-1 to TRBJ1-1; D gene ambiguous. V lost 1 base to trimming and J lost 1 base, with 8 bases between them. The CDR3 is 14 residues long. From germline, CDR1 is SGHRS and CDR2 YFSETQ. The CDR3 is CASSLTTRNTEAFF. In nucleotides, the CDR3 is TGCGCCAGCAGCTTGACCACAAGGAACACTGAAGCTTTCTTT.

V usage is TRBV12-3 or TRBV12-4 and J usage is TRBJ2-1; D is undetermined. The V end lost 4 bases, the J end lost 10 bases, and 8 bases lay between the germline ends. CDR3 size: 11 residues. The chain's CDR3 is CASSSRVEQFF. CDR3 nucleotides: TGTGCCAGCAGTTCCCGGGTCGAGCAGTTCTTC.

The CDR3 loop is CASSLAAFLDRSYEQYF. CDR3 bases: TGCGCCAGCAGCTTAGCCGCTTTTTTAGACAGATCCTACGAGCAGTACTTC. The gene calls are TRBV5-1 and TRBJ2-7, with a possible D match to TRBD1 (5 bases). The CDR3 loop spans 17 amino acids. Germline lookup yields CDR1 SGHRS and CDR2 YFSETQ. Trimming took 2 bases from V and 1 from J, leaving 19 bases between them.

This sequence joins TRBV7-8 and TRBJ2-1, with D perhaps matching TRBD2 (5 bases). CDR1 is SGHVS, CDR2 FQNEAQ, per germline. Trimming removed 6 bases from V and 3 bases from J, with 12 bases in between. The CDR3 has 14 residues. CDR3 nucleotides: TGTGCCAGCAGGAGGACCGAGGGCTACAATGAGCAGTTCTTC. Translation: CASRRTEGYNEQFF.

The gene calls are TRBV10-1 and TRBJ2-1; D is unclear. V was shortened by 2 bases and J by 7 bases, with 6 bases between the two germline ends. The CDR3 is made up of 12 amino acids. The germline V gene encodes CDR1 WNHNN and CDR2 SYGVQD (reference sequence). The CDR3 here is CASSEIENEQFF. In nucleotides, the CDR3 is TGCGCCAGCAGTGAGATCGAGAATGAGCAGTTCTTC.

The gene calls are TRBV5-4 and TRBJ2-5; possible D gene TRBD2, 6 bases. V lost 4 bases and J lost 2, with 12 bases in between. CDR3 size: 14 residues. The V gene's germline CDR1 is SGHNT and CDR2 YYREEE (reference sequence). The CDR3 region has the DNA TGTGCCAGCAGCCCCGGGACTCCTCAAGAGACCCAGTACTTC. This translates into CASSPGTPQETQYF.

DNA of the CDR3: TGTGCCAGCAGTTACCGTACTAGCGGGGCTAGCACAGATACGCAGTATTTT. It translates to CASSYRTSGASTDTQYF. The rearrangement joins TRBV6-2 or TRBV6-3 to TRBJ2-3; 10 bases match TRBD2. Germline values: CDR1 MNHEY, CDR2 SVGEGT. The trim removed 2 bases at V and 0 bases at J, leaving 5 bases unmatched. This CDR3 has 17 residues.

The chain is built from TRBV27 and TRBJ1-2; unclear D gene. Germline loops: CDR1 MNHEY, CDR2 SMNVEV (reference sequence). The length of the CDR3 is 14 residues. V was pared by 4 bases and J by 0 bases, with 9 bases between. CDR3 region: CASSSVPSNYGYTF. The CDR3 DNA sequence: TGTGCCAGCAGTTCAGTACCCTCTAACTATGGCTACACCTTC.

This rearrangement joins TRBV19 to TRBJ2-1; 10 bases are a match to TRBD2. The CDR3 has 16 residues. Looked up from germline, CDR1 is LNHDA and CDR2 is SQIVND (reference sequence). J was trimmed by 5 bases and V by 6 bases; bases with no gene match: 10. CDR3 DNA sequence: TGTGCCAGTAGCCCTCACCGGACTAGCGGCGACAATGAGCAGTTCTTC. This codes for CASSPHRTSGDNEQFF.

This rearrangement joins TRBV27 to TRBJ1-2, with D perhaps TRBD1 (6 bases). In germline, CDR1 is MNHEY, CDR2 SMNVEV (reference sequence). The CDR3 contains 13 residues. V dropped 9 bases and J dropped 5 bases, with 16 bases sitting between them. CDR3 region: CASRRTADYGYTF. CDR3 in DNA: TGTGCCAGTCGTAGGACAGCTGATTATGGCTACACCTTC.

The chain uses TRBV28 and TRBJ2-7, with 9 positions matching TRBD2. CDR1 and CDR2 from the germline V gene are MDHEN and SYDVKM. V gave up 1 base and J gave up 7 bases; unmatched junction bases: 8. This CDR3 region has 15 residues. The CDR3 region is CASSLLASGIYEQYF. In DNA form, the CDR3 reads TGTGCCAGCAGTTTATTGGCTAGCGGGATTTATGAGCAGTACTTC.